This T cell receptor beta chain was sequenced during a study of cytomegalovirus exposure and HLA in healthy donors. The study ran its PCR with 60 Vbeta and 13 Jbeta primers. Measured with immunoSEQ multiplex PCR; TCRdb has only the in-frame clones, and not every one. Here the sample spans some 200,000 clones, more than 60% being singletons. The CDR3 is made up of 15 amino acids. The junction had 3 bases not matched to a gene; V was cut back by 3 bases and J by 2 bases. The germline V gene encodes CDR1 SGDLS and CDR2 YYNGEE. Sequencing was carried out using PBMCs. The receptor was derived from a man aged 35 to 55 in good health and CMV-seronegative. The genes are TRBV9 and TRBJ1-1; 11 bases map to TRBD1. CDR3 DNA sequence: TGTGCCAGCAGCGCCAGGACAGGGGGCAACACTGAAGCTTTCTTT. It translates to CASSARTGGNTEAFF.